This paragraph covers one TCR beta chain sequence. Its antigen is not known. The table came from immunoSEQ multiplex PCR; TCRdb's copy has only in-frame clones and leaves some out. The data contain 45,000 to 55,000 clones, approximately 79% of them seen just once; the ten biggest clones take up 3.2%. The data are from a study of radiotherapy plus CTLA-4 blockade in lung cancer. Background on the study: Across the patients, objective responses occurred in less than 20%, and disease control in 30% to 40%.

Study results and limitations: There was expansion of tumor-derived TCR clones in blood after radiotherapy plus ipilimumab. Early blood T cell clone dynamics reportedly forecast response best, with interferon-beta.

The V segment lost 4 bases and the J segment 3 bases; nucleotides outside the gene matches: 7. The CDR3 spans 15 residues. The germline gives CDR1 SGHNT, CDR2 YYREEE (reference sequence). Chemo-refractory metastatic non-small-cell lung cancer patients underwent focal radiation alongside CTLA-4 blockade with ipilimumab. The sequence was obtained from a human donor with non-small cell lung cancer who had a partial response to radiotherapy plus ipilimumab. This sample comprised peripheral blood, obtained from a patient treated with radiotherapy plus ipilimumab. The rearrangement joins TRBV5-4 to TRBJ2-3; TRBD1 matches 8 bases. The CDR3 is CASSPKQGVTDTQYF. The DNA for the CDR3 is TGTGCCAGCAGCCCCAAACAGGGGGTAACAGATACGCAGTATTTT.